A selection of T cell receptor beta chains follows, all from one sample in a study of blood T cell repertoires in COVID-19. The assay was immunoSEQ multiplex PCR, and TCRdb's table has in-frame clones only and misses some. The sample yields 120,000 or so clones, over 75% seen once. Sequencing used peripheral blood. The receptors derive from a man in his 60s with active or convalescent COVID-19. Both conserved end residues are part of each CDR3. A D gene is named only where the DNA matches it firmly. Size values are once, few and many counts, or a class for expanded clones, and some rows have none.

>TRBJ1-5|NA|TRBV19|TRBD1|15
TGTGCCAGTAGAACAACAGGGGCCAGCAATCAGCCCCAGCATTTT
CASRTTGASNQPQHF
>TRBJ2-5|NA|TRBV7-9|NA|16
TGTGCCAGCAGCTTAGGAGAGGGAGGAGCGTGGGAGACCCAGTACTTC
CASSLGEGGAWETQYF
>TRBJ2-5|NA|TRBV7-6|TRBD1|14
TGTGCCAGCAGCTTAACAGGGGGCCAAGAGACCCAGTACTTC
CASSLTGGQETQYF
>TRBJ2-5|NA|TRBV7-3|TRBD2|15
TGTGCCGAAGGGGCTAGCGGGAGGAATCGGGAGACCCAGTACTTC
CAEGASGRNRETQYF
>TRBJ2-6|NA|TRBV6-4|NA|15
TGTGCCAGCAGTGCGGCAGGGACAGGGGCCAACGTCCTGACTTTC
CASSAAGTGANVLTF
>TRBJ2-1|NA|TRBV6-2/TRBV6-3|TRBD1|16
TGTGCCAGCAGTCAGAGACAGGGAATCGGTTACAATGAGCAGTTCTTC
CASSQRQGIGYNEQFF
>TRBJ2-3|NA|TRBV6-5|TRBD1|15
TGTGCCAGCAGTTACTCGACAGGGGCCACAGATACGCAGTATTTT
CASSYSTGATDTQYF
>TRBJ2-3|NA|TRBV27|TRBD1|13
TGTGCCAGCAGGGTAGGGGGCTCTTCTACGCAGTATTTT
CASRVGGSSTQYF
>TRBJ2-7|NA|TRBV6-5|TRBD2|13
TGTGCCAGTAAGCGGGGGATCTCCTACGAGCAGTACTTC
CASKRGISYEQYF
>TRBJ1-3|NA|TRBV11-3|NA|16
TGTGCCAGCAGCTTAGGAGGGAGCCACTCTGGAAACACCATATATTTT
CASSLGGSHSGNTIYF
>TRBJ2-1|NA|TRBV24-1|TRBD1|14
TGTGCCACCAGTGATACCTCAGGGGGCAATGAGCAGTTCTTC
CATSDTSGGNEQFF
>TRBJ2-5|NA|TRBV24-1|NA|16
TGTGCCACCAGTGATCCCTTGGACAGCCCCCAAGAGACCCAGTACTTC
CATSDPLDSPQETQYF
>TRBJ2-3|once|TRBV24-1|TRBD2|17
TGTGCCACCAGTGATTTGGGGCTAGCGGGAGCAGCAGATACGCAGTATTTT
CATSDLGLAGAADTQYF
>TRBJ1-4|once|TRBV7-2|NA|14
TGTGCCAGCAGCCCGGTCTCCCCCGATGAAAAACTGTTTTTT
CASSPVSPDEKLFF
>TRBJ1-1|NA|TRBV4-3|TRBD1|15
TGCGCCAGCAGCCAACTCCACACAGGGGACACTGAAGCTTTCTTT
CASSQLHTGDTEAFF
>TRBJ2-3|NA|TRBV5-1|NA|14
TGCGCCAGCAGTCAGGACATCGGCACAGATACGCAGTATTTT
CASSQDIGTDTQYF
>TRBJ1-2|NA|TRBV7-9|TRBD1|16
TGTGCCAGCAGCGCCTCGGGACAGAAAGCTAACTATGGCTACACCTTC
CASSASGQKANYGYTF
>TRBJ1-1|NA|TRBV4-2|TRBD1|15
TGTGCCAGCAGCCAGAACAGGGGGGTGAACACTGAAGCTTTCTTT
CASSQNRGVNTEAFF
>TRBJ1-2|NA|TRBV29-1|NA|15
TGCAGCGTTGAAGGCATACTGGGGGGGCCCTATGGCTACACCTTC
CSVEGILGGPYGYTF
>TRBJ1-2|few|TRBV28|TRBD1|15
TGTGCCAGCGGCCGGGACAGGGGCCATAACTATGGCTACACCTTC
CASGRDRGHNYGYTF
>TRBJ2-5|once|TRBV11-2|TRBD1|14
TGTGCCAGCAGCTTGGGACAGTTACAAGAGACCCAGTACTTC
CASSLGQLQETQYF
>TRBJ2-7|NA|TRBV4-3|TRBD1|17
TGCGCCAGCAGCCAAGAGGACAGGGATGGTACGATCTACGAGCAGTACTTC
CASSQEDRDGTIYEQYF
>TRBJ1-5|once|TRBV6-2/TRBV6-3|TRBD1|16
TGTGCCAGCAGTTCCGGACAGGGCGGGGGCAATCAGCCCCAGCATTTT
CASSSGQGGGNQPQHF
>TRBJ2-7|NA|TRBV29-1|NA|15
TGCAGCGTTGCGGGTCGTGGGACATTTACCTACGAGCAGTACTTC
CSVAGRGTFTYEQYF
>TRBJ2-7|many|TRBV3-1/TRBV3-2|TRBD2|17
TGTGCCAGCAGCCCCTGGTTAGCGGGAGGTAACTCCTACGAGCAGTACTTC
CASSPWLAGGNSYEQYF
>TRBJ1-6|NA|TRBV6-5|TRBD1|13
TGTGCCAGCAGCAGGGGGCAGAATTCACCCCTCCACTTT
CASSRGQNSPLHF
>TRBJ2-5|NA|TRBV5-1|TRBD2|17
TGCGCCAGCAGCTTGGCCCCACTAGCGGGAGTTCAAGAGACCCAGTACTTC
CASSLAPLAGVQETQYF
>TRBJ1-3|once|TRBV5-4|NA|15
TGTGCCAGCAGCTGGTCAGGGCCCTCTGGAAACACCATATATTTT
CASSWSGPSGNTIYF
>TRBJ2-1|NA|TRBV2|TRBD2|16
TGTGCCAGCAAAGAGAGGGTACTAGCGGCCTACAATGAGCAGTTCTTC
CASKERVLAAYNEQFF
>TRBJ2-5|NA|TRBV5-1|NA|15
TGCGCCAGCAGCTTGTTTGCGGGCCACCAAGAGACCCAGTACTTC
CASSLFAGHQETQYF
>TRBJ2-1|NA|TRBV7-3|TRBD2|16
TGTGCCAGCAGCTCAGTGGGACTAGCGGACTACAATGAGCAGTTCTTC
CASSSVGLADYNEQFF
>TRBJ2-2|NA|TRBV29-1|NA|15
TGCAGCGTTGATCTTACAGGAGGGTGGGAGGGGGAGCTGTTTTTT
CSVDLTGGWEGELFF
>TRBJ2-7|NA|TRBV19|TRBD2|15
TGTGCCAGTAGTATAGATCCTAGCGGGAGCGACGAGCAGTACTTC
CASSIDPSGSDEQYF
>TRBJ1-3|NA|TRBV5-6|NA|13
TGTGCCAGCAGCGCTTGGGGGCAACACACCATATATTTT
CASSAWGQHTIYF
>TRBJ2-6|NA|TRBV19|NA|17
TGTGCCAGTAGTCACTCTCTGGGGGGGGCGCGGGCCAACGTCCTGACTTTC
CASSHSLGGARANVLTF
>TRBJ1-1|many|TRBV9|NA|13
TGTGCCAGCAGCGTCCAACCGCGGGCTGAAGCTTTCTTT
CASSVQPRAEAFF
>TRBJ2-7|NA|TRBV7-9|TRBD2|17
TGTGCCAGCAGCCCAAGACCGGGGACTAGCGGGAGCGGCGAGCAGTACTTC
CASSPRPGTSGSGEQYF
>TRBJ2-7|NA|TRBV7-8|NA|15
TGTGCCAGCAGCCCCTATCGGGACACCTCCTACGAGCAGTACTTC
CASSPYRDTSYEQYF
>TRBJ2-2|NA|TRBV3-1/TRBV3-2|NA|18
TGTGCCAGCAGCCCACCTACAAGGGGCAGCGCGAACACCGGGGAGCTGTTTTTT
CASSPPTRGSANTGELFF
>TRBJ2-7|few|TRBV24-1|TRBD2|17
TGTGCCACCAGTGAGAACCGGGACGCCGGCGGGAGATACGAGCAGTACTTC
CATSENRDAGGRYEQYF
>TRBJ2-7|NA|TRBV27|NA|14
TGTGCCAGCAGTAAACCGGGGAGCTCCTACGAGCAGTACTTC
CASSKPGSSYEQYF
>TRBJ1-5|medium-sized|TRBV19|NA|13
TGTGCCAGTAGTCTAAATAGCAATCAGCCCCAGCATTTT
CASSLNSNQPQHF
>TRBJ2-1|few|TRBV6-2/TRBV6-3|NA|16
TGTGCCAGCAGTTATCTTATTGAGCGCCGCCGGAATGAGCAGTTCTTC
CASSYLIERRRNEQFF
>TRBJ1-6|NA|TRBV19|NA|13
TGTGCCAGTAGTATAAAGGGGGATTCACCCCTCCACTTT
CASSIKGDSPLHF
>TRBJ2-7|few|TRBV9|NA|14
TGTGCCAGCAGCGTAGAATGGGGAGCCTACGAGCAGTACTTC
CASSVEWGAYEQYF